This is a list of T cell receptor beta chains from one sample in a study of T-cell reconstitution after alpha-beta-depleted transplantation in children. TCRdb reprocessed the PCR reads with MiXCR, giving one entry per CDR3 protein. The table has 450,000 to 700,000 distinct CDR3 sequences, roughly 27% seen once. Sequencing was performed on PBMCs, taken before TCRalphabeta/CD19-depleted stem cell transplant. All receptors derive from a boy younger than two with Wiskott-Aldrich syndrome, due to receive a stem cell transplant. The CDR3 runs from the conserved cysteine through the conserved F or W. D genes are given only for firm matches. Not every row has a clone size; where given, it reads once, few, many or a size class.

DNA	CDR3	D	V	J	size
TGTGCCATCAGCCCGACCAGGGATAGCTATGGCTACACCTTC	CAISPTRDSYGYTF	.	TRBV10-3	TRBJ1-2	.
TGTGCCAGCAGCTTAGCGGCCGGCTCCGAGCAGTACTTC	CASSLAAGSEQYF	.	TRBV7-2	TRBJ2-7	.
TGTGCCAGCAGCCAATCCCCCCTAAGCGGGGTAAACTACAATGAGCAGTTCTTC	CASSQSPLSGVNYNEQFF	TRBD2	TRBV3-1	TRBJ2-1	.
TGCAGTGCTAGAGATGTTAGCGCCACAGATACGCAGTATTTT	CSARDVSATDTQYF	.	TRBV20-1	TRBJ2-3	few
TGTGCCAGCACCTTGGACAGGGAAGGCTACACCTTC	CASTLDREGYTF	TRBD1	TRBV7-3	TRBJ1-2	.
TGCAGTGCCGGGACTAGCGGGAGGGCTCAAAATGAGCAGTTCTTC	CSAGTSGRAQNEQFF	TRBD2	TRBV20-1	TRBJ2-1	.
TGCGCCAGCAGCTGGGGGGACAGGGGGCCCTACGAGCAGTACTTC	CASSWGDRGPYEQYF	TRBD1	TRBV5-1	TRBJ2-7	.
TGTGCCAGCAGCCCCTCTAGCGCGAACACCGGGGAGCTGTTTTTT	CASSPSSANTGELFF	.	TRBV7-2	TRBJ2-2	.
TGCGCCAGCAGCGACGGACAGGGAGACACCATATATTTT	CASSDGQGDTIYF	TRBD1	TRBV5-1	TRBJ1-3	.
TGTGCCAGCAGTTGGGGACTAGCGGGCCCAGATACGCAGTATTTT	CASSWGLAGPDTQYF	TRBD2	TRBV5-1	TRBJ2-3	few
TGCGCCAGCAGCTTGGGTGGCAGGAACACTGAAGCTTTCTTT	CASSLGGRNTEAFF	.	TRBV5-1	TRBJ1-1	many
TGTGCCAGCAGTTTCCCCGACTCCGATGGGTCCACAGATACGCAGTATTTT	CASSFPDSDGSTDTQYF	.	TRBV27	TRBJ2-3	.
TGTGCCATCAGTAGGGACAGGGGAAAAACTGAAGCTTTCTTT	CAISRDRGKTEAFF	TRBD1	TRBV10-3	TRBJ1-1	.
TGTGCCAGCAGCCACGGTGAAGGGTTCTACAATGAGCAGTTCTTC	CASSHGEGFYNEQFF	.	TRBV7-8	TRBJ2-1	.
TGTGCCAGCAGCCAACTCAGGGGACAAGAGACCCAGTACTTC	CASSQLRGQETQYF	.	TRBV3-1	TRBJ2-5	.
TGTGCCAGCAGTTTTCGTCTGGCGGGAGAGTCCGAGCAGTACTTC	CASSFRLAGESEQYF	TRBD2	TRBV28	TRBJ2-7	.
TGTGCCAGCAGCTCCCAGGGACTATACAATGAGCAGTTCTTC	CASSSQGLYNEQFF	TRBD2	TRBV7-3	TRBJ2-1	.
TGTGCCAGCAGCTTAGTGTCGGGACTAGCCTCGGGGGCCAACGTCCTGACTTTC	CASSLVSGLASGANVLTF	TRBD2	TRBV11-2	TRBJ2-6	few
TGTGCCAGCAGCTTAGGGTCTAGCCCTTACGGTGAGCAGTTCTTC	CASSLGSSPYGEQFF	.	TRBV7-9	TRBJ2-1	few
TGTGCCAGCAGCTTAGCGGGACTAGTAAGCACCGGGGAGCTGTTTTTT	CASSLAGLVSTGELFF	TRBD2	TRBV7-8	TRBJ2-2	many
TGTGCTAGTGGTTTGGTTTACAATGAGCAGTTCTTC	CASGLVYNEQFF	.	TRBV12-5	TRBJ2-1	.
TGCGCCAGCAGTACCGGATTCCCCTACGAGCAGTACTTC	CASSTGFPYEQYF	.	TRBV10-2	TRBJ2-7	few
TGTGCCAGCAGTATCGGGGACAGGTCCCGCCGCCTCCACTTT	CASSIGDRSRRLHF	TRBD1	TRBV2	TRBJ1-6	few
TGCAGTGCTAGAGGGTATCAGGGGGCGCAGACTGAAGCTTTCTTT	CSARGYQGAQTEAFF	TRBD1	TRBV20-1	TRBJ1-1	.
TGTGCCAGCAGCTTAGGCAGTGCCGTCCTCAATGAGCAGTTCTTC	CASSLGSAVLNEQFF	.	TRBV7-2	TRBJ2-1	few
TGCGCCAGCAGCCAAGGGGCCGGAGGGAATGAAAAACTGTTTTTT	CASSQGAGGNEKLFF	.	TRBV4-1	TRBJ1-4	few
TGCGCCAGCAGCTTGGTCGTCCTAGCGGGAGGGGGTGAGCAGTTCTTC	CASSLVVLAGGGEQFF	TRBD2	TRBV5-1	TRBJ2-1	.
TGCGCCAGCAGCTTGGCCAATTTCAGCAATGAGCAGTTCTTC	CASSLANFSNEQFF	.	TRBV5-1	TRBJ2-1	.
TGTGCCAGCAGCGATAACAGGTTTCCTTCCTATAATTCACCCCTCCACTTT	CASSDNRFPSYNSPLHF	.	TRBV12-3/TRBV12-4	TRBJ1-6	.
TGCAGTGCTAGTGATAGCGGGATCGACACAGATACGCAGTATTTT	CSASDSGIDTDTQYF	TRBD2	TRBV20-1	TRBJ2-3	few
TGCAGTGCTGCCCGGGACTACAATGAGCAGTTCTTC	CSAARDYNEQFF	.	TRBV20-1	TRBJ2-1	.
TGTGCCATCAGGACTAGCGGGAGGTGGGACGAGCAGTACTTC	CAIRTSGRWDEQYF	TRBD2	TRBV10-3	TRBJ2-7	.
TGTGCCACCAGTGATTCGGGACAGAGCACAGATACGCAGTATTTT	CATSDSGQSTDTQYF	TRBD1	TRBV24-1	TRBJ2-3	few
TGTGCCAGCAGCTTGGATCTAGCGAGGTTACAAGATGAGCAGTTCTTC	CASSLDLARLQDEQFF	.	TRBV5-6	TRBJ2-1	few
TGTGCCAGCAAACCGGGACTAGCGGGAGTAGGTGATACGCAGTATTTT	CASKPGLAGVGDTQYF	TRBD2	TRBV5-4	TRBJ2-3	once
TGTGCCTGGAGCGTTCATAATCCAATGGCTTCCACCTTC	CAWSVHNPMASTF	.	TRBV30	TRBJ1-2	.
TGCGCCAGCAGTGGGCTCCGGGAGGGTTTAGATACGCAGTATTTT	CASSGLREGLDTQYF	TRBD2	TRBV5-1	TRBJ2-3	few
TGTGCCAGCCGAGGACGGAGGGGTGATTACACTGAAGCTTTCTTT	CASRGRRGDYTEAFF	.	TRBV28	TRBJ1-1	few
TGCGCCAGCAGCGTCGGGACCCCCGATGAGCAGTTCTTC	CASSVGTPDEQFF	.	TRBV5-1	TRBJ2-1	few
TGTGCCATCAGTGGGGCGGGCAGGGGGGATTACGAGCAGTACTTC	CAISGAGRGDYEQYF	.	TRBV10-3	TRBJ2-7	few
TGTGCCTGGAGGGGGCGTAGCACAGATACGCAGTATTTT	CAWRGRSTDTQYF	.	TRBV30	TRBJ2-3	few
TGCAGCGTTGAGGTGGGACCTGGAAACACCATATATTTT	CSVEVGPGNTIYF	.	TRBV29-1	TRBJ1-3	few
TGCGCCAGCAGCCGGACTTCGAGCGGGGCCAACGTCCTGACTTTC	CASSRTSSGANVLTF	.	TRBV5-1	TRBJ2-6	once
TGCAGTGCTAGAGAGCGCGGCTATACGCAGTATTTT	CSARERGYTQYF	.	TRBV20-1	TRBJ2-3	.
TGTGCCAGCAGCTTGCCCCTAACAGGGTCGACAGATACGCAGTATTTT	CASSLPLTGSTDTQYF	.	TRBV7-9	TRBJ2-3	.
TGTGCCAGCAGTTTCAGGGGGCCCCGCACAGATACGCAGTATTTT	CASSFRGPRTDTQYF	TRBD1	TRBV27	TRBJ2-3	.
TGTGCCATCAGGGAGACTAGCGGGAGAGGGCAAGAGACCCAGTACTTC	CAIRETSGRGQETQYF	TRBD2	TRBV10-3	TRBJ2-5	few
TGTGCCAGCAGTCCGACTAGCGGGAAGGCCGGGGAGCTGTTTTTT	CASSPTSGKAGELFF	TRBD2	TRBV2	TRBJ2-2	few
TGTGCCAGCAGTCCCCTTGTAGAACGAGGGGGTCGCACAGATACGCAGTATTTT	CASSPLVERGGRTDTQYF	.	TRBV25-1	TRBJ2-3	few
TGCAGTGCTAGGGACATAAGGGGGTCCGGGGAGCTGTTTTTT	CSARDIRGSGELFF	.	TRBV20-1	TRBJ2-2	.
TGCGCCAGCAGCAGGGGGAAGAACACCGGGGAGCTGTTTTTT	CASSRGKNTGELFF	.	TRBV5-1	TRBJ2-2	.
TGCGCCAGCTCGGCGGCTAGCACAGATACGCAGTATTTT	CASSAASTDTQYF	.	TRBV5-1	TRBJ2-3	.